Below are 29 T cell receptor beta chains sequenced from a single sample in a study of cytomegalovirus exposure and HLA in healthy donors. The study ran its PCR with 60 Vbeta and 13 Jbeta primers. The table came from immunoSEQ multiplex PCR; TCRdb's copy has only in-frame clones and leaves some out. In the table there are roughly 58,000 clones, under 90% of which are singletons. Sequenced: PBMCs. The source of these receptors is a middle-aged woman in good health and CMV-seronegative.

This clone was counted between two and nine times. The V gene is TRBV10-3, the J gene TRBJ2-5, with a tentative D call TRBD1 (6 bases). The CDR3 loop spans 15 amino acids. Deletions cut 3 bases from V and 4 bases from J, with 15 bases between. The germline V gene has CDR1 ENHRY and CDR2 SYGVKD. The CDR3, as DNA: TGTGCCATCAGTGATGGGGGCAGGGTGGGAGAGACCCAGTACTTC. It yields the protein CAISDGGRVGETQYF.

The chain employs TRBV28 and TRBJ1-1, with 8 nucleotides matching TRBD1. The ends lost 5 bases at V and 1 base at J; junction bases unmatched: 6. Germline CDR1 and CDR2: MDHEN and SYDVKM. The CDR3 spans 15 residues. As DNA, the CDR3 is TGTGCCAGCAGTCCGGCCGGACAGGGGAACACTGAAGCTTTCTTT. It is translated as CASSPAGQGNTEAFF.

A single count supports this clone. The chain has TRBV7-9 and TRBJ2-3; 7 nucleotides line up with TRBD2. This CDR3 spans 14 amino acids. In germline, CDR1 is SEHNR, CDR2 FQNEAQ (reference sequence). The V gene end was trimmed by 5 bases and the J gene end by 6 bases; junction bases not matched to a gene: 8. The CDR3 DNA reads as TGTGCCAGCAGCCTCATCCCGCGGGGGGATACGCAGTATTTT. It codes for CASSLIPRGDTQYF. Using reference TRBV7-9 and TRBJ2-3 for the parts outside the CDR3, the full variable domain is DTGVSQNPRHKITKRGQNVTFRCDPISEHNRLYWYRQTLGQGPEFLTYFQNEAQLEKSRLLSDRFSAERPKGSFSTLEIQRTEQGDSAMYLCASSLIPRGDTQYFGPGTRLTVL.

V usage is TRBV19 and J usage is TRBJ1-3; TRBD1 matches at 7 bases. Germline V gives CDR1 LNHDA, CDR2 SQIVND (reference sequence). V trimming: 6 bases; J trimming: 0 bases; junction bases outside the gene matches: 8. The CDR3 totals 16 residues. The DNA for the CDR3 is TGTGCCAGTAGCCTCGGGACAGTTGGCTCTGGAAACACCATATATTTT. It specifies CASSLGTVGSGNTIYF.

This chain joins TRBV18 and TRBJ1-1, with 7 bases aligning to TRBD1. V was pared by 5 bases and J by 1 base, with 7 bases of the junction left unmatched. There are 15 residues in the CDR3. Looked up from germline, CDR1 is KGHSH and CDR2 is LQKENI. Here the CDR3 reads CASSLQGRANTEAFF. CDR3 sequence (DNA): TGTGCCAGCTCATTACAGGGGCGCGCGAACACTGAAGCTTTCTTT.

This clone has just one count. The CDR3 loop is CASSSGGMATGELFF. For the CDR3, the DNA is TGTGCCAGCAGTTCCGGAGGGATGGCGACCGGGGAGCTGTTTTTT. The chain has TRBV9 and TRBJ2-2; D is perhaps TRBD2 (6 bases). This CDR3 is 15 amino acids long. Germline lookup yields CDR1 SGDLS and CDR2 YYNGEE. The V end was cut by 5 bases, the J end by 5 bases, with 16 bases between.

This clone was recorded only once. This sequence joins TRBV6-5 and TRBJ1-1; D is perhaps TRBD1 (5 bases). Germline CDR1 reads MNHEY; CDR2 reads SVGAGI. The V end was cut by 2 bases, the J end by 8 bases, with 18 bases between. This CDR3 spans 15 amino acids. For the CDR3, the DNA is TGTGCCAGCAGTTACCCCGGACACGTCGGTAGGGAAGCTTTCTTT. Protein: CASSYPGHVGREAFF.

The CDR3 here is CASSHRQGGNQPQHF. CDR3 sequence (DNA): TGCGCCAGCAGTCACAGGCAGGGGGGCAATCAGCCCCAGCATTTT. This chain connects TRBV23-1 to TRBJ1-5, with 7 bases that match TRBD1. TRBV23-1 is an ORF, with its function uncertain. V shed 3 bases and J 2 bases; nucleotides not matched to a gene: 4. The CDR3 length is 15 residues.

This clone is a singleton in its sample. J is TRBJ1-5 and V is TRBV2; a possible D gene is TRBD1 (6 bases). The germline V gene has CDR1 SNHLY and CDR2 FYNNEI. Trimming took off 4 bases at V and 2 bases at J, with 9 bases between the two ends. The CDR3 length is 14 residues. The CDR3 region is CASSAQGGNQPQHF. For the CDR3, the DNA is TGTGCCAGCAGTGCACAGGGAGGCAATCAGCCCCAGCATTTT.

The chain links TRBV5-1 to TRBJ2-5, with D tentatively TRBD2 (5 bases). The CDR3 spans 14 residues. V lost 1 base to trimming and J lost 1 base, with 8 bases between them. Germline V lookup: CDR1 SGHRS, CDR2 YFSETQ. In DNA, the CDR3 is TGCGCCAGCAGCTTGAGTAGCGTCCAAGAGACCCAGTACTTC. Protein: CASSLSSVQETQYF.

The chain has TRBV28 and TRBJ2-5; D might be TRBD2 (5 bases). Trimming stripped 7 bases from V and 5 bases from J, with 11 bases between. Looked up from germline, CDR1 is MDHEN and CDR2 is SYDVKM. The CDR3 spans 12 residues. As DNA, the CDR3 is TGTGCCAGCACCGAGGGTGGGGAGACCCAGTACTTC. This sequence encodes CASTEGGETQYF.

The chain links TRBV19 to TRBJ2-1; 7 bases match TRBD1. The CDR3 contains 15 residues. Germline CDR1 reads LNHDA; CDR2 reads SQIVND (reference sequence). Trimming removed 5 bases from V and 2 bases from J; junction bases left unmatched: 6. The CDR3 reads CASSFGTAAYNEQFF. The CDR3 DNA is TGTGCCAGTAGTTTCGGGACAGCAGCCTACAATGAGCAGTTCTTC. Full variable domain (outside the CDR3, taken from reference TRBV19 and TRBJ2-1): DGGITQSPKYLFRKEGQNVTLSCEQNLNHDAMYWYRQDPGQGLRLIYYSQIVNDFQKGDIAEGYSVSREKKESFPLTVTSAQKNPTAFYLCASSFGTAAYNEQFFGPGTRLTVL.

CDR3 protein: CASSFSTGLNYGYTF. CDR3 DNA sequence: TGTGCCAGCAGCTTTTCTACAGGGTTGAACTATGGCTACACCTTC. The chain carries TRBV7-2 and TRBJ1-2; tentative D call: TRBD1 (6 bases). The CDR3 totals 15 residues. CDR1 and CDR2 from the germline V gene are SGHTA and FQGNSA. V gave up 3 bases and J gave up 2 bases, with 13 bases separating them.

The chain recombines TRBV7-9 with TRBJ1-2; TRBD1 matches 7 bases. V trimming: 5 bases; J trimming: 5 bases; junction bases outside the gene matches: 8. CDR3 size: 14 residues. The V gene's germline CDR1 is SEHNR and CDR2 FQNEAQ (reference sequence). The CDR3, as DNA: TGTGCCAGCAGCCGCGACAGGGTACAGTATGGCTACACCTTC. Encoded protein: CASSRDRVQYGYTF.

V is TRBV5-1 and J is TRBJ1-2; no clear D gene. V lost 4 bases and J lost 8, with 15 bases in between. CDR1 SGHRS and CDR2 YFSETQ come from the germline V gene. This CDR3 has 13 amino acids. In DNA form, the CDR3 reads TGCGCCAGCAGCCAAACCAGGACTTCGGGCTACACCTTC. Its translation: CASSQTRTSGYTF.

The chain has TRBV18 and TRBJ1-1; D gene unclear. With 5 bases removed from V and 1 base from J, the gap between germline ends came to 8 bases. CDR3 length: 13 residues. The germline gives CDR1 KGHSH, CDR2 LQKENI. CDR3: CASSYGENTEAFF. The CDR3 nucleotides read TGTGCCAGCTCATACGGTGAGAACACTGAAGCTTTCTTT.

The chain carries TRBV5-1 and TRBJ2-1; 11 bases fit TRBD2. V shed 4 bases, J shed 1 base, and the junction held 7 bases outside the gene matches. Germline V gene data show CDR1 as SGHRS and CDR2 as YFSETQ. The CDR3 is 17 amino acids. The CDR3 spells CASSRGPSGRSYNEQFF. Here the CDR3 DNA reads TGCGCCAGCAGCCGGGGGCCTAGCGGGAGGTCCTACAATGAGCAGTTCTTC. Supplemented by reference TRBV5-1 and TRBJ2-1, the full variable domain reads KAGVTQTPRYLIKTRGQQVTLSCSPISGHRSVSWYQQTPGQGLQFLFEYFSETQRNKGNFPGRFSGRQFSNSRSEMNVSTLELGDSALYLCASSRGPSGRSYNEQFFGPGTRLTVL.

The gene calls are TRBV5-4 and TRBJ1-1; a possible D gene is TRBD1 (6 bases). The CDR3 sequence is 13 residues long. Germline values: CDR1 SGHNT, CDR2 YYREEE (reference sequence). The V and J ends lost 2 bases and 5 bases respectively, with 10 bases between them. CDR3 in amino acids: CASSLGRGTEAFF. The CDR3 bases are TGTGCCAGCAGCTTAGGTAGGGGGACTGAAGCTTTCTTT. Full variable domain (outside the CDR3, taken from reference TRBV5-4 and TRBJ1-1): ETGVTQSPTHLIKTRGQQVTLRCSSQSGHNTVSWYQQALGQGPQFIFQYYREEENGRGNFPPRFSGLQFPNYSSELNVNALELDDSALYLCASSLGRGTEAFFGQGTRLTVV.

The table lists this clone with a few counts. This chain links TRBV30 with TRBJ1-1; the D is unclear. Trimming removed 1 base at V and 1 base at J, with 7 bases between. Germline V gives CDR1 GTSNPN, CDR2 SVGIG (reference sequence). The CDR3 length is 13 residues. The CDR3 region is CAWSAVENTEAFF. The CDR3 DNA is TGTGCCTGGAGTGCAGTTGAGAACACTGAAGCTTTCTTT. Full variable domain (remainder filled in from reference TRBV30 and TRBJ1-1): SQTIHQWPATLVQPVGSPLSLECTVEGTSNPNLYWYRQAAGRGLQLLFYSVGIGQISSEVPQNLSASRPQDRQFILSSKKLLLSDSGFYLCAWSAVENTEAFFGQGTRLTVV.

This clone was observed once. The rearrangement links TRBV2 to TRBJ2-7, with D maybe TRBD2 (6 bases). Germline assignment: CDR1 SNHLY and CDR2 FYNNEI. Trimming removed 6 bases at V and 3 bases at J, with 6 bases between. The CDR3 is made up of 11 amino acids. Here the CDR3 reads CASSGSYEQYF. Written as DNA, the CDR3 is TGTGCCAGCAGCGGGAGCTACGAGCAGTACTTC.

The V gene is TRBV4-1, the J gene TRBJ2-2; D is perhaps TRBD2 (6 bases). Trimming took 0 bases from V and 3 from J, leaving 17 bases between them. The CDR3 spans 18 residues. Per germline, CDR1 MGHRA and CDR2 YSYEKL. The CDR3, as DNA: TGCGCCAGCAGCCAAGATCAGCTCAGCGGGTTTTACACCGGGGAGCTGTTTTTT. The encoded protein is CASSQDQLSGFYTGELFF.

CDR3 in amino acids: CASSVGGSHPFTEAFF. CDR3 nucleotide sequence: TGTGCCAGCAGCGTTGGGGGGTCCCATCCCTTTACTGAAGCTTTCTTT. This chain connects TRBV9 to TRBJ1-1; the D gene is possibly TRBD1 (5 bases). This CDR3 comprises 16 residues. The ends were cut back, 2 bases at V and 5 bases at J, with 19 bases in the middle. Per germline, CDR1 SGDLS and CDR2 YYNGEE. The variable domain in full, completed from reference TRBV9 and TRBJ1-1, reads DSGVTQTPKHLITATGQRVTLRCSPRSGDLSVYWYQQSLDQGLQFLIQYYNGEERAKGNILERFSAQQFPDLHSELNLSSLELGDSALYFCASSVGGSHPFTEAFFGQGTRLTVV.

The chain carries TRBV21-1 and TRBJ1-4; TRBD1 was called by the table and not checked on the DNA. TRBV21-1 is a pseudogene segment. The CDR3 runs to 17 residues. In nucleotides, the CDR3 is TGTGCCAGCAGCAGAGCGTTAAGACAGGGGGAAGGAGAAAAACTGTTTTTT. Amino acid sequence: CASSRALRQGEGEKLFF.

As to this clone: A read error may account for a junction end that differs from germline. The gene calls are TRBV7-9 and TRBJ2-3; tentatively, D is TRBD1 (5 bases). Germline V lookup: CDR1 SEHNR, CDR2 FQNEAQ (reference sequence). CDR3 size: 16 residues. The CDR3 DNA follows: TGTTCCAGCAGCTTAGCACAGGTTACTAGCACAGATACGCAGTATTTT. Translating gives CSSSLAQVTSTDTQYF. Combining the CDR3 with reference TRBV7-9 and TRBJ2-3 gives the whole variable domain DTGVSQNPRHKITKRGQNVTFRCDPISEHNRLYWYRQTLGQGPEFLTYFQNEAQLEKSRLLSDRFSAERPKGSFSTLEIQRTEQGDSAMYLCSSSLAQVTSTDTQYFGPGTRLTVL.

The chain is built from TRBV10-3 and TRBJ2-2; maybe TRBD2 (5 bases). This CDR3 region has 16 residues. The germline V gene encodes CDR1 ENHRY and CDR2 SYGVKD. Trimming took 6 bases from V and 7 from J, leaving 21 bases between them. The DNA of the CDR3 is TGTGCCATCAGGGAACCCAACCCGGGAAGCGGCGGGGAGCTGTTTTTT. This codes for CAIREPNPGSGGELFF.

The chain carries TRBV4-3 and TRBJ1-5; D uncertain. Germline V gives CDR1 LGHNA, CDR2 YSLEER. The CDR3 consists of 13 residues. V was clipped by 1 base and J by 7 bases, with 8 bases between them. CDR3 sequence: CASSQGPGQPQHF. The CDR3 DNA reads as TGCGCCAGCAGCCAAGGGCCCGGGCAGCCCCAGCATTTT.

The chain is built from TRBV7-6 and TRBJ1-4; D not resolved. Trimming cost V 2 bases and J 5 bases, with 12 bases left between them. The CDR3 spans 15 residues. Germline loops: CDR1 SGHVS, CDR2 FNYEAQ. CDR3 sequence reads: CASSLTASSNEKLFF. DNA for the CDR3: TGTGCCAGCAGCTTAACCGCAAGCTCGAATGAAAAACTGTTTTTT.

The V and J genes are TRBV7-2 and TRBJ1-2; 10 bases are shared with TRBD1. Germline CDR1 SGHTA, CDR2 FQGNSA. The CDR3 length is 15 residues. Germline trimming cut 3 bases from V and 3 bases from J; bases unmatched to any gene: 4. The CDR3 DNA is TGTGCCAGCAGCTTGGGACAGGGGTTTGACTATGGCTACACCTTC. It yields the protein CASSLGQGFDYGYTF. Combining the CDR3 with reference TRBV7-2 and TRBJ1-2 gives the whole variable domain GAGVSQSPSNKVTEKGKDVELRCDPISGHTALYWYRQSLGQGLEFLIYFQGNSAPDKSGLPSDRFSAERTGGSVSTLTIQRTQQEDSAVYLCASSLGQGFDYGYTFGSGTRLTVV.

This clone was counted between two and nine times. The rearrangement uses TRBV28 and TRBJ1-1, with a weak D call TRBD1 (5 bases). CDR3 length: 10 residues. With 6 bases removed from V and 11 bases from J, the gap between germline ends came to 10 bases. The germline V gene has CDR1 MDHEN and CDR2 SYDVKM. This CDR3 reads CASRDTSAFF. CDR3 coding DNA: TGTGCCAGCAGGGACACATCGGCTTTCTTT. The full variable domain, completed using reference TRBV28 and TRBJ1-1, is DVKVTQSSRYLVKRTGEKVFLECVQDMDHENMFWYRQDPGLGLRLIYFSYDVKMKEKGDIPEGYSVSREKKERFSLILESASTNQTSMYLCASRDTSAFFGQGTRLTVV.